This TCR beta chain emerged from a study of blood T cell repertoires in COVID-19. Across the study: Samples of COVID-19 (acute and convalescent) were obtained from the United States, Italy and Spain. The cDNA or gDNA used as material had been derived from T cells, B-cell-depleted T cells, or PBMCs.

In the authors' methods: Counts of nucleated cells, estimated from reference gene primer amplification, were obtained. Sequenced by immunoSEQ multiplex PCR; TCRdb stores in-frame clones only, minus some. V and J calls and clone size come straight from that table; D and trimming were deduced from the DNA. Of around 200,000 clones listed, 86% are singletons. The germline V gene has CDR1 KGHSH and CDR2 LQKENI. The V end was cut by 4 bases, the J end by 4 bases, with 8 bases between. The CDR3 has 13 residues. The sample holds a few counts of this clone. The sequenced sample consisted of peripheral blood. This clonotype originated in an elderly man with acute or convalescent COVID-19. The chain recombines TRBV18 with TRBJ1-5; maybe TRBD1 (5 bases). The CDR3 DNA follows: TGTGCCAGCTCACAGGGACTTAATCAGCCCCAGCATTTT. Its protein is CASSQGLNQPQHF.